These 10 T cell receptor beta chains originate from one sample sequenced in a study of OX40 agonist ivuxolimab in advanced cancers. The data were produced by immunoSEQ multiplex PCR, yet TCRdb's version contains in-frame clones alone and is incomplete. The data hold some 75,000 clones, with over 75% observed a single time. This material consisted of CD4+ or CD8+ T cells sorted from blood, taken in a trial of the OX40 agonist ivuxolimab. These receptors all stem from an adult with an advanced solid tumor such as melanoma, head and neck, liver or kidney cancer.

The chain combines TRBV6-4 with TRBJ2-1, with 8 nucleotides matching TRBD2. V lost 4 bases to trimming and J lost 8 bases; unmatched junction nucleotides: 7. This CDR3 is 14 amino acids long. The germline V gene has CDR1 MRHNA and CDR2 SNTAGT. CDR3: CASSVRLASHEQFF. In nucleotides, the CDR3 is TGTGCCAGCAGTGTCCGACTAGCGTCTCATGAGCAGTTCTTC.

The sample holds one count of this clone. The chain carries TRBV19 and TRBJ1-1, with unresolved D. V was clipped by 5 bases and J by 0 bases, with 16 bases between them. Per germline, CDR1 LNHDA and CDR2 SQIVND (reference sequence). CDR3 length equals 16 residues. The CDR3 region has the DNA TGTGCCAGTAGTGTTAGGACGGTGAAAGTGAACACTGAAGCTTTCTTT. Translated, it gives CASSVRTVKVNTEAFF. Supplemented by reference TRBV19 and TRBJ1-1, the full variable domain reads DGGITQSPKYLFRKEGQNVTLSCEQNLNHDAMYWYRQDPGQGLRLIYYSQIVNDFQKGDIAEGYSVSREKKESFPLTVTSAQKNPTAFYLCASSVRTVKVNTEAFFGQGTRLTVV.

The chain employs TRBV19 and TRBJ2-1; 7 bases match TRBD1. Trimming at V came to 6 bases and at J to 3 bases, leaving 2 bases not matched to a gene. From germline, CDR1 is LNHDA and CDR2 SQIVND (reference sequence). The CDR3 consists of 13 residues. DNA for the CDR3: TGTGCCAGTAGGGGGGACAGCTACAATGAGCAGTTCTTC. Translated: CASRGDSYNEQFF.

This clone showed up many times. CDR3 DNA sequence: TGTGCCAGTAGTATAGATCTCGGGCGGAGGGAGCAGTACTTC. Encoded protein: CASSIDLGRREQYF. This chain joins TRBV19 and TRBJ2-7; D is perhaps TRBD2 (5 bases). Per the germline V gene, CDR1 is LNHDA and CDR2 is SQIVND (reference sequence). The V end was cut by 0 bases, the J end by 7 bases, with 13 bases between. The CDR3 sequence is 14 residues long.

This clone was seen a few times. The V call is TRBV7-2, the J call TRBJ1-1; unclear D gene. V was cut by 5 bases and J by 3 bases, with 10 bases left in between. This CDR3 is built from 13 residues. Per germline, CDR1 SGHTA and CDR2 FQGNSA. The CDR3 sequence is CASSQVRDTEAFF. The CDR3 coding sequence is TGTGCCAGCAGCCAGGTACGAGACACTGAAGCTTTCTTT.

V usage is TRBV6-5 and J usage is TRBJ1-2; D is ambiguous. The V and J ends lost 2 bases and 4 bases respectively, with 14 bases between them. Germline V CDR1 and CDR2: MNHEY, SVGAGI. The CDR3 is made up of 15 amino acids. Written as DNA, the CDR3 is TGTGCCAGCAGTTACCCGATGGACGGATTCTATGGCTACACCTTC. This sequence encodes CASSYPMDGFYGYTF.

The CDR3 region has the DNA TGTGCCACCCGGGTGGGCGGGGGGCCCAATGAGCAGTTCTTC. It specifies CATRVGGGPNEQFF. This chain joins TRBV6-6 and TRBJ2-1, with 8 bases identical to TRBD2. The trim removed 10 bases at V and 6 bases at J, leaving 11 bases unmatched. In germline, CDR1 is MNHNY, CDR2 SVGAGI (reference sequence). The CDR3 has 14 amino acids.

The table lists this clone with a count of one. The chain has TRBV28 and TRBJ2-3; the D gene is possibly TRBD1 (6 bases). This CDR3 is built from 15 residues. Germline lookup yields CDR1 MDHEN and CDR2 SYDVKM. The V gene lost 2 bases and the J gene lost 5 bases, with 14 bases spanning the gap. The CDR3 DNA reads TGTGCCAGCAGTTTAGCAGGGGTGTCGAAAGATACGCAGTATTTT. It yields the protein CASSLAGVSKDTQYF. Looking up the rest from reference TRBV28 and TRBJ2-3 gives the full variable domain: DVKVTQSSRYLVKRTGEKVFLECVQDMDHENMFWYRQDPGLGLRLIYFSYDVKMKEKGDIPEGYSVSREKKERFSLILESASTNQTSMYLCASSLAGVSKDTQYFGPGTRLTVL.

This sequence joins TRBV30 and TRBJ2-1; D uncertain. The V gene's germline CDR1 is GTSNPN and CDR2 SVGIG (reference sequence). This CDR3 has 14 amino acids. The V end lost 2 bases, the J end lost 1 base, and 9 bases lay between the germline ends. The CDR3 DNA reads TGTGCCTGGAGTTCTGAGACATCCTACAATGAGCAGTTCTTC. It translates to CAWSSETSYNEQFF.

The chain couples TRBV5-8 to TRBJ1-5; 9 bases fit TRBD1. Trimming took 0 bases from V and 4 from J; bases not matched to a gene: 8. From germline, CDR1 is SGHTS and CDR2 YDEGEE. The CDR3 totals 17 residues. As DNA, the CDR3 is TGTGCCAGCAGCTTGGGGGTGGCCGGGACAGGGAATCAGCCCCAGCATTTT. Amino acid sequence: CASSLGVAGTGNQPQHF.